This T cell receptor beta chain was captured by sequencing in a study of brain T cells in children with intractable seizures (dated by TCRdb to the early 2020s). Background on the whole study: Resected brain tissue from 53 pediatric epilepsy surgery cases was first screened for immune gene transcripts using a NanoString immunology panel. About 70% of the 12 selected surgery cases also had pre-surgery blood sequenced, which left four cases with brain tissue only. Study-level results and caveats: Because sequencing depth differed between pre- and post-surgery blood, the absence of clones from the pre-surgery sample may reflect undersampling. Viral specificity was inferred solely from CDR3 sequence similarity, and the HCMV serostatus of the patients was not known.

Points on this clone: Its antigen is still unknown. No much larger clonotype is one base removed from it; base qualities were not supplied.

TCR beta chain sequences were generated from genomic DNA using the immunoSEQ assay. The published analysis was carried out like this. CDR3 sequences that did not begin with the conserved framework cysteine at position 104 were removed by hand. To get clonality, the normalized Shannon's Diversity Index was subtracted from one, giving values from 0 (maximal diversity) to 1 (oligoclonal). To check whether a given CDR3 had different frequencies in two samples, for example brain versus blood, chi-squared comparison-of-proportions tests were used. Public clonotypes were identified by searching immuneACCESS, and similarity to known antiviral clonotypes was assessed with the VDJdb browser. TCRdb mirrors the immuneACCESS table, restricted to in-frame sequences. Some clones are absent from its copies; in checked studies, under half trace to an unresolved V gene, and the reason for the others is unknown. V and J calls and clone size follow that table, whereas D and trimming were derived from the DNA. For this sample there are hundreds of thousands of clones; 93% appear just once. The ten largest clones take up under 7% of the sample.

The intended sense of this specimen's time point label: blood from clinic visit 5 months post-surgery; TSC patient then seizure free. The surgery cases with the highest brain T cell transcript signatures were chosen for TCR beta chain sequencing of brain tissue, and also of blood when blood was available. Patients had been treated with at least one anti-epileptic drug before surgery. TCR-sequenced patients were children with drug-resistant epilepsy due to tuberous sclerosis complex, focal cortical dysplasia, Rasmussen encephalitis or hemimegalencephaly. Bulk genomic DNA was isolated from unsorted brain tissue and whole blood using the Monarch genomic DNA purification kit. The germline V and J ends show losses of 3 bases and 1 base respectively, and no gene match explains 17 bases of the junction. Taken from the germline V gene (reference sequence), the CDR1 and CDR2 loops are SEHNR and FQNEAQ. Reading from cysteine to phenylalanine, the CDR3 counts 19 amino acids. Of all the DNA, just the CDR3 is kept, 57 bases in frame from base 1.

This TCR came from a boy younger than two with tuberous sclerosis and intractable seizures. The input for sequencing was peripheral blood, taken roughly 5 months after surgery. The chain employs TRBV7-9 and TRBJ1-2, with TRBD1 matching 7 junction bases. The CDR3 loop reads CASSFRTGLSRTFNYGYTF. The DNA sequence reads TGTGCCAGCAGCTTTCGGACAGGCCTTTCACGCACCTTTAACTATGGCTACACCTTC. Outside the CDR3, residues come from the reference TRBV7-9 and TRBJ1-2 proteins, so the full variable domain is: DTGVSQNPRHKITKRGQNVTFRCDPISEHNRLYWYRQTLGQGPEFLTYFQNEAQLEKSRLLSDRFSAERPKGSFSTLEIQRTEQGDSAMYLCASSFRTGLSRTFNYGYTFGSGTRLTVV.